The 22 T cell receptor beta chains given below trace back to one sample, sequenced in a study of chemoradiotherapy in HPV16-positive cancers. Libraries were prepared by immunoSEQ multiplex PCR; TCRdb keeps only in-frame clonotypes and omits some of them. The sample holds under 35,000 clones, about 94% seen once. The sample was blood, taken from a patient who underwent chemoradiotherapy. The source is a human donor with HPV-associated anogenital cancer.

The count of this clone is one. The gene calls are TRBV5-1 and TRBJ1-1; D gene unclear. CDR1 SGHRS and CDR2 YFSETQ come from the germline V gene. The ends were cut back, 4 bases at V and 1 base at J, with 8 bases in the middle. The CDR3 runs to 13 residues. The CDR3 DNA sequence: TGCGCCAGCAGCGAATCAGAGAACACTGAAGCTTTCTTT. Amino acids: CASSESENTEAFF.

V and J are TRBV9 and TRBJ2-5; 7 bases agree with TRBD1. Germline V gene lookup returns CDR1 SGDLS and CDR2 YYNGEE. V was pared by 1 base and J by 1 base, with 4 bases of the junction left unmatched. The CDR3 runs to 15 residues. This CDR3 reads CASSVNSGGQETQYF. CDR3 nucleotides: TGTGCCAGCAGCGTAAATTCAGGGGGCCAAGAGACCCAGTACTTC.

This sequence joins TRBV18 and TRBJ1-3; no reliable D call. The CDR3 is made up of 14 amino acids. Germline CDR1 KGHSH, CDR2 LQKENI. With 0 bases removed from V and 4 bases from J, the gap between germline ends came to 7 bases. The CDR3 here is CASSPPSRGNTIYF. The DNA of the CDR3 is TGTGCCAGCTCACCACCGTCCAGAGGAAACACCATATATTTT.

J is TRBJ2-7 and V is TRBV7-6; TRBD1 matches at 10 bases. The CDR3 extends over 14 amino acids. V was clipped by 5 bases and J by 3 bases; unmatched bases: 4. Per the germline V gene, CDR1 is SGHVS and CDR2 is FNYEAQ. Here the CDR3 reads CASSPGTGDYEQYF. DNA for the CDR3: TGTGCCAGCAGCCCAGGGACAGGGGACTACGAGCAGTACTTC.

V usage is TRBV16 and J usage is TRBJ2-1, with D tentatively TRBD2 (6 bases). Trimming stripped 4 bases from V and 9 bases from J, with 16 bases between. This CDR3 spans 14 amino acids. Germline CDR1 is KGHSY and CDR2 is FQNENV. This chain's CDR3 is CASSPGRGDGEQFF. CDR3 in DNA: TGTGCCAGCAGCCCCGGGAGAGGGGACGGTGAGCAGTTCTTC.

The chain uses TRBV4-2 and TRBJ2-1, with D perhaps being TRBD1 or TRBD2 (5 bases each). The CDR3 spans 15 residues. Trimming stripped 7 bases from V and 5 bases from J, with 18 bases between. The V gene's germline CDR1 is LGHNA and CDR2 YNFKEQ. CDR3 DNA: TGTGCCAGCAAAAACCGGGACGCCGGTAACAATGAGCAGTTCTTC. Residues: CASKNRDAGNNEQFF.

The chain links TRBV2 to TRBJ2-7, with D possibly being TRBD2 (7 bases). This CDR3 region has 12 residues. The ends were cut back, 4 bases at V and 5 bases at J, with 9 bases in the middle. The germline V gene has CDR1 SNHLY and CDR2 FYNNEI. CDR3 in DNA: TGTGCCAGCAGTGGGGGGGGCGACGAGCAGTACTTC. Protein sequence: CASSGGGDEQYF.

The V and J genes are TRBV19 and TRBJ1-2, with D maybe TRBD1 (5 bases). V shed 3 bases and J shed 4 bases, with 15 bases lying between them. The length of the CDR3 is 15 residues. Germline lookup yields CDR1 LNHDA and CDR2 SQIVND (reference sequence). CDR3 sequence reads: CASSITGGVVYGYTF. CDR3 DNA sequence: TGTGCCAGTAGTATCACAGGCGGAGTCGTCTATGGCTACACCTTC.

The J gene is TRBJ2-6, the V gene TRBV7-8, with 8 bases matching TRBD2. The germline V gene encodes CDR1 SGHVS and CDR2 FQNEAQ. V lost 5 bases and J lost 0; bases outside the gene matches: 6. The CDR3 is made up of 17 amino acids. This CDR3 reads CASSRGGLSSGANVLTF. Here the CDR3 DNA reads TGTGCCAGCAGCCGGGGGGGACTGAGCTCTGGGGCCAACGTCCTGACTTTC. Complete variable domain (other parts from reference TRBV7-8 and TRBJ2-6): GAGVSQSPRYKVAKRGQDVALRCDPISGHVSLFWYQQALGQGPEFLTYFQNEAQLDKSGLPSDRFFAERPEGSVSTLKIQRTQQEDSAVYLCASSRGGLSSGANVLTFGAGSRLTVL.

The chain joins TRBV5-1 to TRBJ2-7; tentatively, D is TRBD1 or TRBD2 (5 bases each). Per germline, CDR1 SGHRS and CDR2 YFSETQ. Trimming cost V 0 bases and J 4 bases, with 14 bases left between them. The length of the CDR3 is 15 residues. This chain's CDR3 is CASSLGGAVVYEQYF. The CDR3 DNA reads TGCGCCAGCAGCTTGGGAGGGGCGGTAGTTTACGAGCAGTACTTC.

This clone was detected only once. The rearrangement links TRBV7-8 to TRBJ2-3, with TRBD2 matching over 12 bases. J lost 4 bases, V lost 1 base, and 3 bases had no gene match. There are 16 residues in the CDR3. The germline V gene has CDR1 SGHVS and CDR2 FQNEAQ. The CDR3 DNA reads TGTGCCAGCAGCTTAGGTGGACTAGCGGGATCAGATACGCAGTATTTT. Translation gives CASSLGGLAGSDTQYF.

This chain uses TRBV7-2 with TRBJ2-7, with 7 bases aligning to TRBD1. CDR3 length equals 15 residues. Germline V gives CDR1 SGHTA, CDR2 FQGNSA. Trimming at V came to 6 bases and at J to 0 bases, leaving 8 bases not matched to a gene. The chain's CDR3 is CASRVTGQSSYEQYF. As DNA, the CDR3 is TGTGCCAGCAGAGTGACAGGGCAAAGCTCCTACGAGCAGTACTTC.

CDR3 sequence: CATSRDPSGNTIYF. In DNA form, the CDR3 reads TGTGCCACCAGCAGAGATCCTTCCGGAAACACCATATATTTT. The gene calls are TRBV15 and TRBJ1-3; D ambiguous. V was cut by 0 bases and J by 4 bases, with 7 bases left in between. This CDR3 has 14 residues. Per the germline V gene, CDR1 is LNHNV and CDR2 is YYDKDF (reference sequence).

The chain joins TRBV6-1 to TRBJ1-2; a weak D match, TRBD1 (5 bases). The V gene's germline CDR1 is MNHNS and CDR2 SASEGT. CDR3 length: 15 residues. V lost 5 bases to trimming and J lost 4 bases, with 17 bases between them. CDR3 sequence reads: CASSNQGAGTYGYTF. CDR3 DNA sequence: TGTGCCAGCAGTAACCAAGGTGCAGGGACCTATGGCTACACCTTC.

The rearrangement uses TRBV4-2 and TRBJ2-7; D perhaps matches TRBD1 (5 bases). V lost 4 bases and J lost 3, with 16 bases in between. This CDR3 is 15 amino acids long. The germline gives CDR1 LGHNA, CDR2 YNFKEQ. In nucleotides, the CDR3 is TGTGCCAGCAGCCTAAGCCCCACAGGTAACTACGAGCAGTACTTC. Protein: CASSLSPTGNYEQYF.

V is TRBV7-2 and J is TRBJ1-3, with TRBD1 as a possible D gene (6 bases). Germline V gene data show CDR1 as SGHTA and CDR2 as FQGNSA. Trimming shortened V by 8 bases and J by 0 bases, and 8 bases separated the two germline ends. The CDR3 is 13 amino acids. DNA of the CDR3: TGTGCCAGCCAGGGGTACTCTGGAAACACCATATATTTT. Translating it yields CASQGYSGNTIYF. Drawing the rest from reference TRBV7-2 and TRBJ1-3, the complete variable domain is GAGVSQSPSNKVTEKGKDVELRCDPISGHTALYWYRQSLGQGLEFLIYFQGNSAPDKSGLPSDRFSAERTGGSVSTLTIQRTQQEDSAVYLCASQGYSGNTIYFGEGSWLTVV.

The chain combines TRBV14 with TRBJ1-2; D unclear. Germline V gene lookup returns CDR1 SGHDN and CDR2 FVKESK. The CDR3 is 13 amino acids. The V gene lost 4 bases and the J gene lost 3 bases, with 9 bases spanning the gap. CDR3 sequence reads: CASSPEGYYGYTF. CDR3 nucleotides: TGTGCCAGCAGCCCGGAGGGATACTATGGCTACACCTTC.

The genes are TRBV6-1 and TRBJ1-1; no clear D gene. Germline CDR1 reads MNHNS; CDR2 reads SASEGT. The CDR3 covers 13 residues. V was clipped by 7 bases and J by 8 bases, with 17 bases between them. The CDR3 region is CASTLLEKVEAFF. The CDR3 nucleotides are TGTGCCAGCACCCTCTTAGAAAAGGTGGAAGCTTTCTTT.

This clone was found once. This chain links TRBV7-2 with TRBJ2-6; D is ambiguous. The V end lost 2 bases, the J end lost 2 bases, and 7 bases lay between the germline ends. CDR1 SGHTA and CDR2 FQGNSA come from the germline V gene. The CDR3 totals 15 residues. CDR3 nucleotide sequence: TGTGCCAGCAGCTTAAAGTGGGCTGGGGCCAACGTCCTGACTTTC. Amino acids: CASSLKWAGANVLTF.

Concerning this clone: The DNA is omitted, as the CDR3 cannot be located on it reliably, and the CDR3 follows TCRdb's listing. CDR3 loop: CASSTSGLAPYEQYF. The rearrangement links TRBV6-5 to TRBJ2-7; TRBD2, as called in the table, went unchecked against the DNA. Germline CDR1 MNHEY, CDR2 SVGAGI. Counting both end residues, the CDR3 totals 15 amino acids.

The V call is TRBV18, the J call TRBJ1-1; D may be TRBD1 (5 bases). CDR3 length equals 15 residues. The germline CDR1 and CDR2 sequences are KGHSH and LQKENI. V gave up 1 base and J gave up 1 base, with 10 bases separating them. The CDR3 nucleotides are TGTGCCAGCTCACCACTAGGGGCGCCGAACACTGAAGCTTTCTTT. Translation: CASSPLGAPNTEAFF.

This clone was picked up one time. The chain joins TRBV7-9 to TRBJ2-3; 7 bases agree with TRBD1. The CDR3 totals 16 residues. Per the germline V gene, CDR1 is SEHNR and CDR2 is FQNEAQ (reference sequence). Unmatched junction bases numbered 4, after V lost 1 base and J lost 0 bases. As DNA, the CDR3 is TGTGCCAGCAGCTTAGGGGACAGAACTAGCACAGATACGCAGTATTTT. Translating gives CASSLGDRTSTDTQYF.